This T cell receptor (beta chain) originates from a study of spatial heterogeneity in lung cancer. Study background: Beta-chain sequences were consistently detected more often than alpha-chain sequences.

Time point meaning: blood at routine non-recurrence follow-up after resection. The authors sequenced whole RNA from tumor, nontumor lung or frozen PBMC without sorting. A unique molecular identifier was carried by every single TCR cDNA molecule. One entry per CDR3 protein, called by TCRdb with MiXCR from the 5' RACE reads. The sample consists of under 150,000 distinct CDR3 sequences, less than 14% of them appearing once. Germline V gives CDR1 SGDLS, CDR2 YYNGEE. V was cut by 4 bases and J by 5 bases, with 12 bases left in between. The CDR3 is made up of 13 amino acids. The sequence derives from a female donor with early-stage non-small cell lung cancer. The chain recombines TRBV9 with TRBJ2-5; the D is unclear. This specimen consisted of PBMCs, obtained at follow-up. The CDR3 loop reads CASSPMTDETQYF. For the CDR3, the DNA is TGTGCCAGCAGCCCAATGACGGATGAGACCCAGTACTTC. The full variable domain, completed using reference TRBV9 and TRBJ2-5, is DSGVTQTPKHLITATGQRVTLRCSPRSGDLSVYWYQQSLDQGLQFLIQYYNGEERAKGNILERFSAQQFPDLHSELNLSSLELGDSALYFCASSPMTDETQYFGPGTRLLVL.